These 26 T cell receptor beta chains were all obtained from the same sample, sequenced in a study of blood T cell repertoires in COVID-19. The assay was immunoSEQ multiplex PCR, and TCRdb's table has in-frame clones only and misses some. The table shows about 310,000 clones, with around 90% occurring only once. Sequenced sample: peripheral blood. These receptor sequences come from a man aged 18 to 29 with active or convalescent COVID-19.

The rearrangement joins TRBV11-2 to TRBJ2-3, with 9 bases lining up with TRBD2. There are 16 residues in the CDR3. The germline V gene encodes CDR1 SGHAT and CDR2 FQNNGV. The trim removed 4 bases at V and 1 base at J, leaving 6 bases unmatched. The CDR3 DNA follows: TGTGCCAGCAGCTCGCGCGGGGGGGCTGGCACAGATACGCAGTATTTT. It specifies CASSSRGGAGTDTQYF.

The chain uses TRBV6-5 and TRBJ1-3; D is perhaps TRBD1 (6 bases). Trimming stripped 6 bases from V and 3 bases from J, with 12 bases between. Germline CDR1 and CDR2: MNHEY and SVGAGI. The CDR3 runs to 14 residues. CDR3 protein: CASRPQGFGNTIYF. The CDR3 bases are TGTGCCAGCAGACCCCAGGGGTTTGGAAACACCATATATTTT.

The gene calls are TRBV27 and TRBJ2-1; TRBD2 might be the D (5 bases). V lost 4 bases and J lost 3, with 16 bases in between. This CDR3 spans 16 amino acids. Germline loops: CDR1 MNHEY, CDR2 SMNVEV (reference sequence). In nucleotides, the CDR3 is TGTGCCAGCAGTTCTACTCTAGCTTGGGGCTACAATGAGCAGTTCTTC. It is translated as CASSSTLAWGYNEQFF.

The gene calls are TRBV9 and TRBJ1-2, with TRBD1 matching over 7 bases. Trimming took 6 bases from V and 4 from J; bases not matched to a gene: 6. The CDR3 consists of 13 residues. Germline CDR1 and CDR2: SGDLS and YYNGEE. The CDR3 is CASKEQGSYGYTF. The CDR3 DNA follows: TGTGCCAGCAAGGAACAGGGGAGCTATGGCTACACCTTC.

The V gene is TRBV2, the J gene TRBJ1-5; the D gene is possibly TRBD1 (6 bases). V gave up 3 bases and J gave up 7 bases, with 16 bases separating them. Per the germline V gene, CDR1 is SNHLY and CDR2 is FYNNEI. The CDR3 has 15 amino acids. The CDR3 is CASSDGGRESQPQHF. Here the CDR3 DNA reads TGTGCCAGCAGTGACGGGGGGCGCGAAAGCCAGCCCCAGCATTTT.

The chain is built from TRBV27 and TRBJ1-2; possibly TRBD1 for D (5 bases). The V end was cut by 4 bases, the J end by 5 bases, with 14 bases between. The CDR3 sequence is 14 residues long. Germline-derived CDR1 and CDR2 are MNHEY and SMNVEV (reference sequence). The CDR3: CASSYRDGRYGYTF. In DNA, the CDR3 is TGTGCCAGCAGTTACCGGGACGGGAGGTATGGCTACACCTTC.

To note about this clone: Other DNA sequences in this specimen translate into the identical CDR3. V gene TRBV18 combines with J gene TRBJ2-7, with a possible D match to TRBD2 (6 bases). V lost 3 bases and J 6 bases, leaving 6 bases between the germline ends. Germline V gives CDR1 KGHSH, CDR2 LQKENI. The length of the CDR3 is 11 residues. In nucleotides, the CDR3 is TGTGCCAGCTCACCGGGGGGCGAGCAGTACTTC. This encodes CASSPGGEQYF.

The CDR3 coding sequence is TGTGCCAGCAGTTTCTTAGCGGGAGGCCGTTACAATGAGCAGTTCTTC. Its translation is CASSFLAGGRYNEQFF. This sequence joins TRBV28 and TRBJ2-1; TRBD2 matches at 10 bases. V trimming: 3 bases; J trimming: 4 bases; junction bases outside the gene matches: 6. The CDR3 runs 16 residues. Germline V gene data show CDR1 as MDHEN and CDR2 as SYDVKM.

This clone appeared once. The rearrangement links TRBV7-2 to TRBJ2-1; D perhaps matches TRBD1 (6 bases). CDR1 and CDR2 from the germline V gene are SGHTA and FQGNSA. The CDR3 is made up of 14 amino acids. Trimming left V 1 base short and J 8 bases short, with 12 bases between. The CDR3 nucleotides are TGTGCCAGCAGCTTAGACAGGGCTAGGCATGAGCAGTTCTTC. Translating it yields CASSLDRARHEQFF.

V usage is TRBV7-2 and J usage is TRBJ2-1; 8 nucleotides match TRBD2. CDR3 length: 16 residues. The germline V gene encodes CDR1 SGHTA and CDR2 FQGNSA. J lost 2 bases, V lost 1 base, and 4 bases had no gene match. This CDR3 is CASSLDAGGPYNEQFF. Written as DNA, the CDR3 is TGTGCCAGCAGCTTAGATGCGGGAGGCCCCTACAATGAGCAGTTCTTC.

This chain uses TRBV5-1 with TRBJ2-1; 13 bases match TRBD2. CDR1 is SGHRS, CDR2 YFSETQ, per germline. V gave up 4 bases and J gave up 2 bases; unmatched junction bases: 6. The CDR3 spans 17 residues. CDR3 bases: TGCGCCAGCAGCACGGGACTAGCGGGGCCGGCCTACAATGAGCAGTTCTTC. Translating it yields CASSTGLAGPAYNEQFF.

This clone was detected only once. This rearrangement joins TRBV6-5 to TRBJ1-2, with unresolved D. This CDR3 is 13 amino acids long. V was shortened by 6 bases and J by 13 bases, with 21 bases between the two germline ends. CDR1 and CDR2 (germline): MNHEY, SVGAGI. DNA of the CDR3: TGTGCCAGCAGCCAGACTCAGACTGCTTCGGGCACCTTC. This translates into CASSQTQTASGTF.

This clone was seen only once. The CDR3 bases are TGTGCCAGCAGCTTATCCGGGACAGGGGGCGACGGCTACACCTTC. This codes for CASSLSGTGGDGYTF. The chain has TRBV7-2 and TRBJ1-2; 12 bases align to TRBD1. The germline V gene has CDR1 SGHTA and CDR2 FQGNSA. Unmatched junction bases numbered 6, after V lost 2 bases and J lost 8 bases. The CDR3 has 15 amino acids.

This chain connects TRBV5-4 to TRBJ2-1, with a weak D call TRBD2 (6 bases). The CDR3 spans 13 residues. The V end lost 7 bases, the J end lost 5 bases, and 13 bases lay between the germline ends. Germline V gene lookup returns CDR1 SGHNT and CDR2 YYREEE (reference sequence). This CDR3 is CASGTARDNEQFF. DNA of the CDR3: TGTGCCAGCGGGACTGCAAGAGACAATGAGCAGTTCTTC.

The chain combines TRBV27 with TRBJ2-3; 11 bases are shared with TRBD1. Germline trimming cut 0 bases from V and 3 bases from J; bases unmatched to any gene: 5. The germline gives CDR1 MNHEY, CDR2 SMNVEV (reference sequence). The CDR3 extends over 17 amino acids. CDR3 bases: TGTGCCAGCAGTTTATCGAGGGGACAGGGGGTGACAGATACGCAGTATTTT. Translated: CASSLSRGQGVTDTQYF.

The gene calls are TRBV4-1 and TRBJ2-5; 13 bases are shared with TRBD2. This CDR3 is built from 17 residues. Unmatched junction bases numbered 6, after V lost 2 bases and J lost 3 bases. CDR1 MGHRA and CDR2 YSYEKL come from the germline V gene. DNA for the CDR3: TGCGCCAGCAGCCAACAGACTAGCGGGAGGAGGGAAGAGACCCAGTACTTC. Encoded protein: CASSQQTSGRREETQYF.

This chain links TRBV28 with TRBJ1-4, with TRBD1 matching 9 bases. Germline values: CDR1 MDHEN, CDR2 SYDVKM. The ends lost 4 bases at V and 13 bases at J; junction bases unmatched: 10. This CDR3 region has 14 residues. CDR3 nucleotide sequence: TGTGCCAGCAGTTCGGACAGGGGACGAAGAAGACTGTTTTTT. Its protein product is CASSSDRGRRRLFF.

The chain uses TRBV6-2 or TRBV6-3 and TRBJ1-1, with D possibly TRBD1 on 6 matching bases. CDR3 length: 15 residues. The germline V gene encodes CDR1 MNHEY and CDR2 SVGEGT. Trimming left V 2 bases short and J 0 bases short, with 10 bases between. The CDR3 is CASSYGYRVNTEAFF. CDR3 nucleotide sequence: TGTGCCAGCAGTTACGGGTACAGGGTGAACACTGAAGCTTTCTTT.

This chain's CDR3 is CASSGTGGNTEAFF. CDR3 DNA: TGTGCCAGCAGCGGGACAGGAGGGAACACTGAAGCTTTCTTT. The chain uses TRBV28 and TRBJ1-1, with 8 bases lining up with TRBD1. This CDR3 spans 14 amino acids. CDR1 and CDR2 (germline): MDHEN, SYDVKM. V lost 6 bases to trimming and J lost 1 base; unmatched junction nucleotides: 4.

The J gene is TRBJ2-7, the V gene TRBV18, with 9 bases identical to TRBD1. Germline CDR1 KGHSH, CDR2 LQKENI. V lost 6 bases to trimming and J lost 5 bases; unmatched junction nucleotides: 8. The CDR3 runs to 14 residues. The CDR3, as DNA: TGTGCCAGCTCCTCGGACAGGGGCGCCCACGAGCAGTACTTC. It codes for CASSSDRGAHEQYF.

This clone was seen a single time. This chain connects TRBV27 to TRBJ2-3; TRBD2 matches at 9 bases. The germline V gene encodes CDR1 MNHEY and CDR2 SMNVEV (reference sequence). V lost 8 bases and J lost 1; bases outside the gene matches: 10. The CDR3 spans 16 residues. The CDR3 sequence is CASGLLAGVGTDTQYF. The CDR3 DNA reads TGTGCCAGCGGCCTCTTAGCGGGAGTCGGCACAGATACGCAGTATTTT.

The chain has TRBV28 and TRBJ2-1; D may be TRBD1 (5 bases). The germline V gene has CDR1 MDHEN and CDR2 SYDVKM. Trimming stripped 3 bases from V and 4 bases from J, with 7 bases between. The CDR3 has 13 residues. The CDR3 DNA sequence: TGTGCCAGCAGTTTTAGGGGTTACAATGAGCAGTTCTTC. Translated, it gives CASSFRGYNEQFF. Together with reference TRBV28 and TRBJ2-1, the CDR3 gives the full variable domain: DVKVTQSSRYLVKRTGEKVFLECVQDMDHENMFWYRQDPGLGLRLIYFSYDVKMKEKGDIPEGYSVSREKKERFSLILESASTNQTSMYLCASSFRGYNEQFFGPGTRLTVL.

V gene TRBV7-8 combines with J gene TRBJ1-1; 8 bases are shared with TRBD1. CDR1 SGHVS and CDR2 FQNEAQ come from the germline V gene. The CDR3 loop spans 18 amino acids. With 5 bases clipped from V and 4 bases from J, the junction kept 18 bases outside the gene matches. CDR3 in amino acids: CASSPRGDRMRLGTEAFF. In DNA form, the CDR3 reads TGTGCCAGCAGCCCCCGTGGGGACAGGATGAGGTTGGGCACTGAAGCTTTCTTT.

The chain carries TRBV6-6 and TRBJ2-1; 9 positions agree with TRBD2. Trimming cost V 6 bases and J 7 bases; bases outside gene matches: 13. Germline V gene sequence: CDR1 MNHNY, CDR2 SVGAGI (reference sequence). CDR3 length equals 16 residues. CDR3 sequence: CASSPPWAGGPNEQFF. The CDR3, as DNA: TGTGCCAGCAGCCCGCCTTGGGCGGGAGGGCCAAATGAGCAGTTCTTC.

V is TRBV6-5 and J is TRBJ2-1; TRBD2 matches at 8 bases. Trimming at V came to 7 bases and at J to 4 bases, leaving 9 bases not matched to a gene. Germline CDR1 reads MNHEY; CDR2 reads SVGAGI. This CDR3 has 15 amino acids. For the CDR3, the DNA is TGTGCCAGCATCACCCGGGGGGGAGAGTACAATGAGCAGTTCTTC. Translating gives CASITRGGEYNEQFF.

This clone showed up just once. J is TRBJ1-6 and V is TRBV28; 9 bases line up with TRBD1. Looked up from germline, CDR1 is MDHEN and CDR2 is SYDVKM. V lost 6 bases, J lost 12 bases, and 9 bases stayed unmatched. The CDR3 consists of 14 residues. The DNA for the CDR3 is TGTGCCAGCAGCAGGACAGGGGTCAGCCGACCCCTCCACTTT. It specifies CASSRTGVSRPLHF.